This T cell receptor beta chain originates from a study of CD8 T cells in ankylosing spondylitis. Quantitative 5'-RACE with molecular barcodes was used to make the TCR beta libraries. Using its own MiXCR run on the 5' RACE reads, TCRdb lists one record per CDR3 protein. The sample lists over 700,000 distinct CDR3 sequences, 15% to 20% occurring once. This clonotype was observed a handful of times. Its antigen is currently unknown. The study, taken as a whole, reports: Seemingly characteristic of ankylosing spondylitis blood was a TCR beta motif consisting of several highly homologous variants. The study looked at matched synovial fluid samples from ankylosing spondylitis patients. Disease-linked clones were reported to be significantly enriched there.

Material for sequencing was blood, either unsorted or a sorted T cell fraction (not recorded which). This receptor was identified in a male donor with ankylosing spondylitis.

CDR3 in amino acids: CASSESWRRHYGYTF. The CDR3 DNA sequence: TGCGCCAGCAGTGAGTCGTGGAGGCGCCACTATGGCTACACCTTC. The V gene is TRBV10-1, the J gene TRBJ1-2, with no clear D. The CDR3 is made up of 15 amino acids. V was clipped by 0 bases and J by 3 bases, with 11 bases between them. CDR1 and CDR2 from the germline V gene are WNHNN and SYGVQD (reference sequence).